The 13 T cell receptor beta chains reported below all come from one sample, sequenced in a study of shared T cell receptors in the human thymus. Clones were sequenced by immunoSEQ multiplex PCR, and TCRdb holds only the in-frame ones, with some missing. The repertoire holds some 400,000 clones, 95% seen once, with roughly 0.02% in the top ten. The source material was thymocytes. The receptors were sampled from a human donor.

The rearrangement joins TRBV5-5 to TRBJ1-1; D ambiguous. The germline V gene encodes CDR1 SGHKS and CDR2 YYEKEE (reference sequence). V was clipped by 5 bases and J by 4 bases, with 9 bases between them. The CDR3 length is 12 residues. The CDR3 loop reads CASSFDSTEAFF. DNA of the CDR3: TGTGCCAGCAGTTTCGATAGCACTGAAGCTTTCTTT.

The chain carries TRBV11-2 and TRBJ2-2; weak D call: TRBD2 (6 bases). The CDR3 has 17 amino acids. Trimming shortened V by 5 bases and J by 5 bases, and 21 bases separated the two germline ends. Looked up from germline, CDR1 is SGHAT and CDR2 is FQNNGV. The CDR3 is CASSPLLGGGLTGELFF. CDR3 DNA: TGTGCCAGCAGCCCATTACTCGGGGGAGGCTTAACCGGGGAGCTGTTTTTT.

The chain combines TRBV2 with TRBJ2-1; 9 bases are shared with TRBD1. Germline V gene lookup returns CDR1 SNHLY and CDR2 FYNNEI. V lost 4 bases and J lost 2; bases outside the gene matches: 6. CDR3 size: 16 residues. The chain's CDR3 is CASSGDREEPYNEQFF. CDR3 DNA: TGTGCCAGCAGTGGGGACAGGGAGGAACCCTACAATGAGCAGTTCTTC.

The rearrangement uses TRBV10-1 and TRBJ2-1; D remains unclear. The V end lost 0 bases, the J end lost 10 bases, and 7 bases lay between the germline ends. Per germline, CDR1 WNHNN and CDR2 SYGVQD (reference sequence). The CDR3 extends over 12 amino acids. The chain's CDR3 is CASSESSFEQFF. DNA for the CDR3: TGCGCCAGCAGTGAGTCTTCCTTCGAGCAGTTCTTC.

The chain links TRBV28 to TRBJ2-3, with 10 nucleotides matching TRBD2. Losses at the gene ends were 3 bases for V and 3 bases for J; bases not matched to a gene: 6. CDR1 is MDHEN and CDR2 is SYDVKM in the germline V gene. The CDR3 has 16 residues. The CDR3 region is CASSFPFSGRTDTQYF. In nucleotides, the CDR3 is TGTGCCAGCAGTTTCCCTTTTAGCGGGAGGACAGATACGCAGTATTTT.

The V call is TRBV15, the J call TRBJ2-7; D is perhaps TRBD1 or TRBD2 (5 bases each). CDR1 LNHNV and CDR2 YYDKDF come from the germline V gene (reference sequence). The V end lost 3 bases, the J end lost 3 bases, and 12 bases lay between the germline ends. This CDR3 is built from 14 residues. The CDR3 DNA follows: TGTGCCACCAGCAGCCGGGGCGTCATCTACGAGCAGTACTTC. Encoded protein: CATSSRGVIYEQYF. Full variable domain (outside the CDR3, taken from reference TRBV15 and TRBJ2-7): DAMVIQNPRYQVTQFGKPVTLSCSQTLNHNVMYWYQQKSSQAPKLLFHYYDKDFNNEADTPDNFQSRRPNTSFCFLDIRSPGLGDTAMYLCATSSRGVIYEQYFGPGTRLTVT.

In this sample, this clone turned up once. The chain links TRBV7-8 to TRBJ2-1, with TRBD1 identical over 8 bases. The V segment lost 0 bases and the J segment 1 base; nucleotides outside the gene matches: 5. Germline values: CDR1 SGHVS, CDR2 FQNEAQ. The CDR3 is made up of 17 amino acids. The CDR3 nucleotides are TGTGCCAGCAGCTTAGCGCAGGGGACAGGATCCTACAATGAGCAGTTCTTC. As protein: CASSLAQGTGSYNEQFF.

The chain combines TRBV28 with TRBJ1-2, with D possibly matching TRBD1 (5 bases). Trimming pared 10 bases from V and 2 bases from J, leaving 20 bases between. Germline V gene sequence: CDR1 MDHEN, CDR2 SYDVKM. This CDR3 is 15 amino acids long. As DNA, the CDR3 is TGTGCCATCGCCCCCCCCGGGGGGGGGAACTATGGCTACACCTTC. Translating gives CAIAPPGGGNYGYTF.

The rearrangement links TRBV10-3 to TRBJ2-5; D unresolved. CDR3 size: 11 residues. Between the trimmed V and J ends, which lost 3 bases and 4 bases, there was a span of 3 bases. CDR1 and CDR2 from the germline V gene are ENHRY and SYGVKD. The CDR3, as DNA: TGTGCCATCAGTGACAGAGAGACCCAGTACTTC. It translates to CAISDRETQYF.

The rearrangement links TRBV5-1 to TRBJ2-5, with D tentatively TRBD2 (6 bases). The CDR3 spans 13 residues. V shed 8 bases and J shed 4 bases, with 15 bases lying between them. Per the germline V gene, CDR1 is SGHRS and CDR2 is YFSETQ. The CDR3 bases are TGCGCCAGGAGACGGGACTCAGGAGAGACCCAGTACTTC. Translation gives CARRRDSGETQYF.

The CDR3 sequence: CASSKTSGDNQNIQYF. The CDR3 bases are TGTGCCAGCAGTAAAACTAGCGGGGATAACCAAAACATTCAGTACTTC. The chain employs TRBV27 and TRBJ2-4, with 10 bases that match TRBD2. Unmatched junction bases numbered 9, after V lost 5 bases and J lost 5 bases. Looked up from germline, CDR1 is MNHEY and CDR2 is SMNVEV (reference sequence). The CDR3 contains 16 residues.

This chain connects TRBV7-2 to TRBJ2-5; weak D call: TRBD2 (5 bases). CDR1 SGHTA and CDR2 FQGNSA come from the germline V gene. V gave up 1 base and J gave up 2 bases, with 11 bases separating them. This CDR3 has 15 residues. The CDR3 bases are TGTGCCAGCAGCTTAGACGGACGGACTCAAGAGACCCAGTACTTC. This codes for CASSLDGRTQETQYF. Full variable domain (outside the CDR3, taken from reference TRBV7-2 and TRBJ2-5): GAGVSQSPSNKVTEKGKDVELRCDPISGHTALYWYRQSLGQGLEFLIYFQGNSAPDKSGLPSDRFSAERTGGSVSTLTIQRTQQEDSAVYLCASSLDGRTQETQYFGPGTRLLVL.

This chain joins TRBV5-6 and TRBJ1-1; 7 bases match TRBD1. CDR1 SGHDT and CDR2 YYEEEE come from the germline V gene. The CDR3 runs 16 residues. V lost 4 bases to trimming and J lost 2 bases; unmatched junction nucleotides: 11. The CDR3 nucleotides are TGTGCCAGCAGCGAACGACTGGGACAGCCTAACACTGAAGCTTTCTTT. It codes for CASSERLGQPNTEAFF. Drawing the rest from reference TRBV5-6 and TRBJ1-1, the complete variable domain is DAGVTQSPTHLIKTRGQQVTLRCSPKSGHDTVSWYQQALGQGPQFIFQYYEEEERQRGNFPDRFSGHQFPNYSSELNVNALLLGDSALYLCASSERLGQPNTEAFFGQGTRLTVV.